The rows below give T cell receptor beta chains drawn from one sample of a study of regulatory T cells in long-lasting Graves disease. One entry per CDR3 protein results from TCRdb running MiXCR on the multiplex PCR reads. This table has roughly 560,000 distinct CDR3 sequences, more than 10% appearing once. The data were also submitted as part of a second study, on T cells in Graves' hyperthyroidism and ophthalmopathy.

The sequences come from peripheral blood mononuclear cells (PBMCs), collected at new diagnosis, from a patient treated with antithyroid drugs. All receptors derive from a woman aged 30 to 39 with Graves disease. The CDR3 runs from the conserved cysteine through the conserved F or W. A D gene is named only where the DNA matches it firmly. Part of the rows lack a size; the others show once, few, many or a class for expanded clones.

D	V	size	J	CDR3	DNA
NA	TRBV20-1	few	TRBJ2-7	CSALEGNHEQYF	TGCAGTGCCTTGGAGGGTAACCACGAGCAGTACTTC
TRBD2	TRBV10-2	many	TRBJ2-7	CASAPSGYEQYF	TGCGCCAGCGCGCCTAGCGGGTACGAGCAGTACTTC
TRBD2	TRBV28	few	TRBJ2-1	CASNLAGGFYNEQFF	TGTGCCAGCAACTTAGCGGGAGGGTTTTACAATGAGCAGTTCTTC
TRBD1	TRBV7-9	NA	TRBJ1-1	CASSPTGLEGSEAFF	TGTGCCAGCAGTCCGACAGGGTTAGAGGGGTCTGAAGCTTTCTTT
TRBD1	TRBV9	NA	TRBJ2-1	CASSPGTGNYNEQFF	TGTGCCAGCAGCCCCGGGACAGGGAACTACAATGAGCAGTTCTTC
TRBD1	TRBV30	many	TRBJ2-3	CAWSVTGASTDTQYF	TGTGCCTGGAGTGTAACAGGGGCTAGCACAGATACGCAGTATTTT
TRBD2	TRBV2	many	TRBJ2-3	CAVPRLAGGPWAGTDTQYF	TGTGCCGTACCGAGACTAGCGGGAGGGCCTTGGGCTGGCACAGATACGCAGTATTTT
NA	TRBV14	NA	TRBJ1-4	CASSQGDLQGEKLFF	TGTGCCAGCAGCCAAGGCGACCTCCAAGGGGAAAAACTGTTTTTT
TRBD2	TRBV7-2	many	TRBJ2-1	CASSSLGGGPGEQFF	TGTGCCAGCAGCTCACTGGGGGGAGGGCCGGGTGAGCAGTTCTTC
TRBD1	TRBV4-2	NA	TRBJ2-7	CASSQDIRDRYEQYF	TGTGCCAGCAGCCAAGATATACGGGACAGATACGAGCAGTACTTC
NA	TRBV7-9	few	TRBJ1-4	CASNLGHSNEKLFF	TGTGCCAGCAACTTGGGCCATTCTAATGAAAAACTGTTTTTT
TRBD1	TRBV28	many	TRBJ1-6	CASSSWTGGNSPLHF	TGTGCCAGCAGTTCCTGGACAGGGGGTAATTCACCCCTCCACTTT
NA	TRBV2	many	TRBJ1-5	CASTGGGSQPQHF	TGTGCCAGCACCGGGGGGGGTAGTCAGCCCCAGCATTTT
TRBD2	TRBV27	NA	TRBJ2-1	CASSPRSGRATEQFF	TGTGCCAGCAGTCCAAGGAGCGGGAGGGCCACCGAGCAGTTCTTC
NA	TRBV7-8	NA	TRBJ2-7	CASSHREASGPYEQYF	TGTGCCAGCAGCCACAGGGAGGCTAGCGGCCCCTACGAGCAGTACTTC
TRBD1	TRBV27	few	TRBJ2-7	CASSFSYRGNEQYF	TGTGCCAGCAGTTTTTCGTACAGGGGGAACGAGCAGTACTTC
NA	TRBV27	NA	TRBJ2-5	CASSLEWGRETQYF	TGTGCCAGCAGTTTGGAGTGGGGGAGGGAGACCCAGTACTTC
TRBD2	TRBV20-1	many	TRBJ2-7	CSARDDSGTGGQYF	TGCAGTGCTAGAGATGATAGCGGGACCGGGGGGCAGTACTTC
TRBD2	TRBV20-1	many	TRBJ2-4	CSAWTRVGNIQYF	TGCAGTGCTTGGACTAGAGTGGGTAACATTCAGTACTTC
TRBD2	TRBV2	many	TRBJ2-7	CASSKGLGAYEQYF	TGTGCCAGCAGCAAAGGACTAGGAGCCTACGAGCAGTACTTC
TRBD2	TRBV10-3	many	TRBJ2-7	CAISPGLAGVPTYEQYF	TGTGCCATCAGTCCCGGACTAGCGGGAGTTCCCACCTACGAGCAGTACTTC
NA	TRBV6-1	NA	TRBJ1-6	CASSQGARSPLHF	TGTGCCAGCAGCCAAGGGGCGCGTTCACCCCTCCACTTT
NA	TRBV28	NA	TRBJ2-5	CATHAGLQETQYF	TGTGCCACCCATGCAGGGCTACAAGAGACCCAGTACTTC
TRBD2	TRBV28	NA	TRBJ2-1	CASSSRTSGRSPDEQFF	TGTGCCAGCAGTTCTCGGACTAGCGGGAGATCCCCCGATGAGCAGTTCTTC
NA	TRBV28	many	TRBJ1-1	CASSLLSAGSTEAFF	TGTGCCAGCAGTTTATTGTCTGCAGGTAGCACTGAAGCTTTCTTT
TRBD1	TRBV29-1	many	TRBJ2-3	CSVAGTGQGTDTQYF	TGCAGCGTTGCAGGGACAGGCCAGGGCACAGATACGCAGTATTTT
TRBD2	TRBV7-9	many	TRBJ2-3	CASSFHSGGRARSQYF	TGTGCCAGCAGCTTCCACTCTGGGGGGAGGGCCAGGTCGCAGTATTTT
NA	TRBV10-2	many	TRBJ2-5	CASTKLDAQETQYF	TGCGCCAGCACCAAGTTGGACGCCCAAGAGACCCAGTACTTC